The 29 T cell receptor beta chains given below trace back to one sample, sequenced in a study of cytomegalovirus exposure and HLA in healthy donors. Method: immunoSEQ multiplex PCR; TCRdb's copy keeps in-frame clones and lacks some. Here the sample spans about 130,000 clones, approximately 92% being singletons. The sequenced sample consisted of PBMCs. The receptors come from a woman aged 18-35 years in good health and CMV-seronegative.

The V call is TRBV11-2, the J call TRBJ2-1; tentative D call: TRBD2 (5 bases). V lost 1 base and J lost 0, with 16 bases in between. This CDR3 comprises 18 residues. The germline gives CDR1 SGHAT, CDR2 FQNNGV. CDR3 sequence (DNA): TGTGCCAGCAGCTTAGTCCAGGCTAGCCGCCGCTCCTACAATGAGCAGTTCTTC. Amino acids: CASSLVQASRRSYNEQFF.

The V gene is TRBV13, the J gene TRBJ2-1; no firm D call. Between the trimmed V and J ends, which lost 1 base and 4 bases, there was a span of 5 bases. CDR1 and CDR2 (germline): PRHDT, FYEKMQ (reference sequence). CDR3 length: 13 residues. The CDR3 DNA follows: TGTGCCAGCAGCTTAGTGGCTTACAATGAGCAGTTCTTC. Translation gives CASSLVAYNEQFF.

The chain has TRBV5-5 and TRBJ2-1; 7 nucleotides line up with TRBD2. V gave up 4 bases and J gave up 1 base; unmatched junction bases: 8. From germline, CDR1 is SGHKS and CDR2 YYEKEE (reference sequence). The CDR3 consists of 16 residues. CDR3 region: CASSPLGGESYNEQFF. The CDR3 nucleotides read TGTGCCAGCAGCCCCCTGGGGGGGGAATCCTACAATGAGCAGTTCTTC. The whole variable domain, remainder taken from reference TRBV5-5 and TRBJ2-1, is DAGVTQSPTHLIKTRGQQVTLRCSPISGHKSVSWYQQVLGQGPQFIFQYYEKEERGRGNFPDRFSARQFPNYSSELNVNALLLGDSALYLCASSPLGGESYNEQFFGPGTRLTVL.

The rearrangement joins TRBV30 to TRBJ2-1; TRBD1 matches at 7 bases. The germline CDR1 and CDR2 sequences are GTSNPN and SVGIG (reference sequence). With V trimmed by 4 bases and J by 7 bases, 7 bases remained unmatched. This CDR3 has 13 residues. The CDR3 reads CAWNRQGINEQFF. The CDR3 DNA reads as TGTGCCTGGAACCGACAGGGTATAAATGAGCAGTTCTTC.

V gene TRBV28 combines with J gene TRBJ1-3, with D perhaps matching TRBD1 (5 bases). Germline loops: CDR1 MDHEN, CDR2 SYDVKM. V was pared by 7 bases and J by 5 bases, with 12 bases between. The CDR3 extends over 13 amino acids. The CDR3: CASKLDIRNTIYF. As DNA, the CDR3 is TGTGCCAGCAAATTGGACATCCGAAACACCATATATTTT.

The chain uses TRBV4-1 and TRBJ1-5; a weak D match, TRBD1 (6 bases). There are 16 residues in the CDR3. Germline lookup yields CDR1 MGHRA and CDR2 YSYEKL. Trimming removed 4 bases at V and 4 bases at J, with 17 bases between. The CDR3 protein is CASSPLNEGVNQPQHF. Here the CDR3 DNA reads TGCGCCAGCAGCCCCCTAAACGAGGGGGTTAATCAGCCCCAGCATTTT.

A single count supports this clone. The chain has TRBV28 and TRBJ2-1, with a possible D match to TRBD2 (5 bases). V gave up 6 bases and J gave up 6 bases, with 15 bases separating them. There are 14 residues in the CDR3. CDR1 is MDHEN, CDR2 SYDVKM, per germline. CDR3: CASSPGPAGNEQFF. The CDR3, as DNA: TGTGCCAGCAGCCCTGGTCCTGCGGGCAATGAGCAGTTCTTC.

V usage is TRBV29-1 and J usage is TRBJ1-2; 7 bases align to TRBD1. This CDR3 has 12 residues. Unmatched junction bases numbered 4, after V lost 3 bases and J lost 6 bases. Germline V gene lookup returns CDR1 SQVTM and CDR2 ANQGSEA. CDR3 nucleotides: TGCAGCGTTGAGACAGGGACGGATGGCTACACCTTC. Its translation is CSVETGTDGYTF. The full variable domain, in which reference TRBV29-1 and TRBJ1-2 provide the parts outside the CDR3, is SAVISQKPSRDICQRGTSLTIQCQVDSQVTMMFWYRQQPGQSLTLIATANQGSEATYESGFVIDKFPISRPNLTFSTLTVSNMSPEDSSIYLCSVETGTDGYTFGSGTRLTVV.

The CDR3 protein is CASSQGPIRSYEQYV. The CDR3 DNA reads as TGTGCCAGCAGCCAGGGGCCGATACGGTCCTACGAGCAGTACGTC. This sequence joins TRBV27 and TRBJ2-7; D is perhaps TRBD1 (6 bases). V gave up 6 bases and J gave up 1 base, with 16 bases separating them. Germline CDR1 MNHEY, CDR2 SMNVEV (reference sequence). The CDR3 runs to 15 residues.

The table lists this clone with a few counts. The V and J genes are TRBV2 and TRBJ1-3; 8 nucleotides align to TRBD1. With 7 bases clipped from V and 2 bases from J, the junction kept 4 bases outside the gene matches. The CDR3 sequence is 14 residues long. Germline values: CDR1 SNHLY, CDR2 FYNNEI. The chain's CDR3 is CASTKQGAGNTIYF. The CDR3 DNA sequence: TGTGCCAGCACCAAACAGGGGGCTGGAAACACCATATATTTT. Full variable domain (rest looked up from reference TRBV2 and TRBJ1-3): EPEVTQTPSHQVTQMGQEVILRCVPISNHLYFYWYRQILGQKVEFLVSFYNNEISEKSEIFDDQFSVERPDGSNFTLKIRSTKLEDSAMYFCASTKQGAGNTIYFGEGSWLTVV.

CDR3 amino acids: CANSRGGQDEQYF. CDR3 bases: TGTGCCAACTCCCGGGGGGGGCAAGACGAGCAGTACTTC. V gene TRBV28 combines with J gene TRBJ2-7; TRBD2 matches 8 bases. From germline, CDR1 is MDHEN and CDR2 SYDVKM. V shed 10 bases and J 5 bases; nucleotides not matched to a gene: 10. The length of the CDR3 is 13 residues.

The chain carries TRBV5-1 and TRBJ1-2; weak D call: TRBD1 (5 bases). Germline loops: CDR1 SGHRS, CDR2 YFSETQ. The ends were cut back, 0 bases at V and 2 bases at J, with 14 bases in the middle. The CDR3 covers 16 residues. The CDR3 DNA reads as TGCGCCAGCAGCTTGGCTTCCGAAGGGGTGAACTATGGCTACACCTTC. This sequence encodes CASSLASEGVNYGYTF.

The J gene is TRBJ1-1, the V gene TRBV11-2; perhaps TRBD1 as D (6 bases). The CDR3 has 15 residues. The V and J ends lost 5 bases and 0 bases respectively, with 13 bases between them. Per germline, CDR1 SGHAT and CDR2 FQNNGV. The CDR3 loop reads CASSPQDSLNTEAFF. The CDR3, as DNA: TGTGCCAGCAGCCCCCAGGACAGCCTGAACACTGAAGCTTTCTTT.

This chain links TRBV13 with TRBJ2-1; TRBD2 might be the D (6 bases). The CDR3 totals 17 residues. The germline V and J ends were trimmed by 4 bases and 4 bases, with 20 bases remaining between them. CDR1 is PRHDT and CDR2 is FYEKMQ in the germline V gene (reference sequence). The CDR3 DNA is TGTGCCAGCAGCTCCCCCTGGGAGGAAATCTTGTACAATGAGCAGTTCTTC. As protein: CASSSPWEEILYNEQFF.

The V gene is TRBV5-1, the J gene TRBJ2-2, with D unresolved. Per the germline V gene, CDR1 is SGHRS and CDR2 is YFSETQ. The ends were cut back, 1 base at V and 4 bases at J, with 8 bases in the middle. The CDR3 extends over 14 amino acids. The CDR3 protein is CASSLKQSTGELFF. CDR3 nucleotide sequence: TGCGCCAGCAGCTTGAAACAGTCCACCGGGGAGCTGTTTTTT.

This clone was seen just once. The chain combines TRBV9 with TRBJ2-6; D unclear. From germline, CDR1 is SGDLS and CDR2 YYNGEE. The CDR3 is made up of 15 amino acids. The V end lost 2 bases, the J end lost 2 bases, and 8 bases lay between the germline ends. The CDR3 nucleotides are TGTGCCAGCAGCGTCGGGTTTGCTGGGGCCAACGTCCTGACTTTC. Translation: CASSVGFAGANVLTF. The variable domain in full, with the rest retrieved from reference TRBV9 and TRBJ2-6, is DSGVTQTPKHLITATGQRVTLRCSPRSGDLSVYWYQQSLDQGLQFLIQYYNGEERAKGNILERFSAQQFPDLHSELNLSSLELGDSALYFCASSVGFAGANVLTFGAGSRLTVL.

V usage is TRBV29-1 and J usage is TRBJ2-7; weak D call: TRBD1 (5 bases). The V gene lost 5 bases and the J gene lost 2 bases, with 10 bases spanning the gap. The V gene's germline CDR1 is SQVTM and CDR2 ANQGSEA. This CDR3 comprises 12 residues. The CDR3 loop is CSVLQGPYEQYF. The DNA for the CDR3 is TGCAGCGTTCTGCAGGGCCCCTACGAGCAGTACTTC.

J is TRBJ1-4 and V is TRBV18; the D gene is possibly TRBD1 (5 bases). Germline CDR1 reads KGHSH; CDR2 reads LQKENI. The V and J ends lost 4 bases and 5 bases respectively, with 11 bases between them. CDR3 length equals 14 residues. CDR3 in DNA: TGTGCCAGCTCACTCGGACACAGGAATGAAAAACTGTTTTTT. Translating it yields CASSLGHRNEKLFF.

In its sample, this clone was seen once. The chain carries TRBV19 and TRBJ1-1; D is undetermined. The germline CDR1 and CDR2 sequences are LNHDA and SQIVND (reference sequence). The CDR3 consists of 13 residues. Deletions cut 4 bases from V and 2 bases from J, with 8 bases between. This CDR3 is CASSRSLNTEAFF. The CDR3 nucleotides read TGTGCCAGTAGTAGAAGCTTAAACACTGAAGCTTTCTTT.

The rearrangement links TRBV5-4 to TRBJ2-7, with 12 bases lining up with TRBD2. Germline lookup yields CDR1 SGHNT and CDR2 YYREEE (reference sequence). The CDR3 covers 15 residues. V shed 4 bases, J shed 4 bases, and the junction held 6 bases outside the gene matches. The DNA for the CDR3 is TGTGCCAGCAGCCCGGGGACTAGCGGGTTGTACGAGCAGTACGTC. It translates to CASSPGTSGLYEQYV.

This chain links TRBV2 with TRBJ2-2; 11 nucleotides align to TRBD2. Germline V CDR1 and CDR2: SNHLY, FYNNEI. The CDR3 has 15 residues. The V and J ends lost 4 bases and 3 bases, in that order; junction bases with no gene match: 1. The DNA of the CDR3 is TGTGCCAGCAGTGCGACTAGCGGGGACACCGGGGAGCTGTTTTTT. Residues: CASSATSGDTGELFF.

The V call is TRBV6-1, the J call TRBJ1-5; 9 bases map to TRBD1. CDR1 and CDR2 (germline): MNHNS, SASEGT. The CDR3 loop spans 14 amino acids. The ends lost 10 bases at V and 5 bases at J; junction bases unmatched: 9. The CDR3 loop is CATKLTGGDQPQHF. CDR3 DNA sequence: TGTGCCACCAAACTAACAGGGGGCGATCAGCCCCAGCATTTT.

V usage is TRBV28 and J usage is TRBJ1-5, with 8 nucleotides matching TRBD1. CDR1 is MDHEN and CDR2 is SYDVKM in the germline V gene. The CDR3 spans 13 residues. Unmatched junction bases numbered 8, after V lost 6 bases and J lost 10 bases. The CDR3 sequence is CASRETGVLPQHF. Here the CDR3 DNA reads TGTGCCAGCAGGGAGACAGGGGTTCTTCCCCAGCATTTT.

The V and J genes are TRBV21-1 and TRBJ2-1; the table names TRBD2, a call not compared with the DNA. TRBV21-1 is labeled a pseudogene. The CDR3 runs 16 residues. CDR3: CASRGVAGALYNEQFF. CDR3 bases: TGTGCCAGCAGAGGGGTAGCGGGGGCCCTCTACAATGAGCAGTTCTTC.

The chain is built from TRBV4-3 and TRBJ2-7, with TRBD1 matching 7 bases. In germline, CDR1 is LGHNA, CDR2 YSLEER. The CDR3 totals 15 residues. V trimming: 2 bases; J trimming: 1 base; junction bases outside the gene matches: 5. Here the CDR3 DNA reads TGCGCCAGCAGCCAATCTCGGGACAGTTCCTACGAGCAGTACTTC. This codes for CASSQSRDSSYEQYF.

The chain carries TRBV25-1 and TRBJ2-7; the D gene is possibly TRBD1 (5 bases). This CDR3 spans 11 amino acids. Germline-derived CDR1 and CDR2 are MGHDK and SYGVNS. V lost 9 bases and J 5 bases, leaving 11 bases between the germline ends. CDR3 in amino acids: CASAGFDEQYF. For the CDR3, the DNA is TGTGCCAGTGCAGGGTTTGACGAGCAGTACTTC.

The chain recombines TRBV11-2 with TRBJ2-5; 7 nucleotides line up with TRBD1. Trimming took 1 base from V and 5 from J; bases not matched to a gene: 7. Looked up from germline, CDR1 is SGHAT and CDR2 is FQNNGV. The CDR3 extends over 15 amino acids. CDR3 sequence: CASSLGWVDRETQYF. As DNA, the CDR3 is TGTGCCAGCAGCTTAGGGTGGGTGGACAGGGAGACCCAGTACTTC.

The chain recombines TRBV29-1 with TRBJ1-1; 8 bases match TRBD1. The V and J ends lost 6 bases and 0 bases, in that order; junction bases with no gene match: 12. Germline loops: CDR1 SQVTM, CDR2 ANQGSEA. The CDR3 has 16 amino acids. CDR3 region: CSVTGTGRLMNTEAFF. CDR3 sequence (DNA): TGCAGCGTAACCGGGACAGGACGTTTGATGAACACTGAAGCTTTCTTT.

The chain is built from TRBV4-2 and TRBJ2-3, with 9 bases aligning to TRBD2. Unmatched junction bases numbered 8, after V lost 3 bases and J lost 1 base. The length of the CDR3 is 17 residues. Germline lookup yields CDR1 LGHNA and CDR2 YNFKEQ. This chain's CDR3 is CASSQDLAGAGTDTQYF. For the CDR3, the DNA is TGTGCCAGCAGCCAGGATTTAGCGGGAGCGGGCACAGATACGCAGTATTTT.